The present TCR beta chain was sequenced within a study of regulatory T cells in long-lasting Graves disease (dated by TCRdb to the early 2020s). Context from the whole study: Newly diagnosed Graves' disease patients had taken antithyroid drugs for less than 3 months. Persistent Graves' disease patients were compared with newly diagnosed Graves' disease patients by peripheral blood TCR sequencing and RNA sequencing. The study was registered as a clinical trial and conducted in China. TCR sequencing covered approximately 13 persistent and roughly 20 newly diagnosed Graves' disease patients, 33 samples in total. Broader findings and caveats from the paper: Persistent Graves' disease patients showed lower TCR Shannon entropy and fewer highly expanded clones than newly diagnosed patients, suggesting clonal expansion. Sequencing and analysis were limited to the TCR beta chain. The authors noted that the small sample size was a limitation that may lower accuracy. The study examined only peripheral blood because the primary lesion, thyroid tissue, could not be accessed. Persistent patients shared more public clonotypes among themselves (around 3,000) than newly diagnosed patients did (more than 950).

This clonotype was recorded at least ten times. Its antigen is unknown. No per-base quality is available; no much larger clone lies one base away. The protocol used for the library was multiplex PCR. The sequencer was an Illumina HiSeq 4000. iRepertoire HTBI primers and Arm-PCR amplification of CDR3 regions were used to construct TCR beta libraries. Before sequencing, the PCR products went through gel purification. Concerning the study's data processing: Gene usage analysis of CDR3 amino acid clonotypes relied on the 60 or so TRBV and 14 TRBJ segments identified across samples. COPE and FqMerger were used to merge the filtered high-quality paired reads into contigs. Contigs were aligned with BLAST to IMGT TRBV, TRBD and TRBJ reference genes, and CDR3 was defined per IMGT. Highly expanded clones were defined as clonotypes with a frequency above 0.1%. Repertoire diversity was measured by Shannon entropy, and V-J evenness by the Gini coefficient. Clonotypes shared by more than one individual were considered public. TCRdb reanalyzed the raw reads on its own, using fastp at Q25 for trimming and MiXCR for clone calling, and kept in-frame beta chains. All rows with the same CDR3 protein become a single entry with the most common DNA and genes. The V and J calls follow TCRdb's processing rather than the paper's. The sample table records roughly 610,000 distinct CDR3 sequences; roughly 15% of these occur just once. 15% to 20% of the sample is held by the ten biggest clonotypes.

The time point label corresponds to: newly diagnosed GD, antithyroid drugs for less than 3 months. RNA was extracted from PBMCs in TRIzol for both TCR sequencing and RNA sequencing. The diagnosis of Graves' disease was made according to American Thyroid Association guidelines. Patients for the study were recruited at an endocrinology department in Xi'an, China. Each patient gave roughly 10 milliliters of peripheral blood, collected in an EDTA anticoagulant tube. PBMCs were isolated by Ficoll Paque Plus density gradient separation without further T cell sorting. An Agilent 2100 Bioanalyzer and agarose gel were used to assess RNA quality, and a NanoDrop 2000 was used to measure RNA concentration. This sample also appeared in a second study, on T cells in Graves' hyperthyroidism and ophthalmopathy. The second publication reports: Stable Graves' hyperthyroidism was defined as the absence of progression to ophthalmopathy over 18 months of follow-up. Hyperthyroidism patients were aged 18 to 65 years and newly diagnosed, with disease duration of less than 2 months. Exclusion was applied to patients with uncontrolled infections, other autoimmune diseases, pregnancy or lactation. Diagnoses were based on clinical symptoms, serum thyroxine and TRAb, thyroid ultrasound and orbital computed tomography. For the first round of RT-PCR on the TCR CDR3, the HTBI primer set was used together with the Qiagen OneStep RT-PCR kit. Most expanded thyroid clonotypes (frequency above 0.001) were also detected in blood, suggesting blood repertoires may reflect thyroid immune responses. Ophthalmopathy was separated from stable hyperthyroidism by a 13 V-J signature model, with just over 85% sensitivity and approximately 84% specificity obtained in cross-validation and 80%/75% obtained in testing. In validation, the model predicted progression to ophthalmopathy with just under 71% sensitivity and around 72% specificity, a median of about six months before onset. A discovery cohort of about 96 patients, approximately 44 with Graves' ophthalmopathy and about 58 with stable Graves' hyperthyroidism, was used to find distinguishing TCR V-J signatures. Whether ophthalmopathy could be predicted prospectively was tested in an independent validation cohort made up of fewer than 20 hyperthyroidism patients plus 17 patients who later progressed to ophthalmopathy. For training and testing, the 80 to 100 patients in the discovery cohort were randomly divided in a 7:3 ratio. The study also compared thyroid tissue and blood T-cell repertoires from roughly 6 Graves' hyperthyroidism patients. Following sampling, methimazole starting at 30 mg daily was given to hyperthyroidism patients, and high-dose intravenous methylprednisolone was given to ophthalmopathy patients. The libraries were constructed in a second round of multiplex PCR and then size-selected and purified. Sequencing of the libraries was done on an Illumina HiSeq2000 using paired-end 100 bp reads. Raw data were processed with SOAPnuke, discarding reads with adapters, uncalled bases, mean Phred below 15, or no exact constant-primer or identifier match. COPE v1.2.5 was used to merge the high-quality paired reads, and each unique nucleotide sequence was defined as a clonotype. Clonotypes were aligned to IMGT TRBV, TRBD and TRBJ reference segments using MiTCR v1.1. The analysis was restricted to V-J combinations with a frequency above 0.0001, which together covered about 99% of the repertoires. A TCS score was defined as the ratio of F50 (clonal expansion) to E x V (chaos), with BLOSUM62-based TCRdist applied between CDR3 peptides within each V-J. Welch's t-statistics and random forest reduced around 550 V-J features to roughly 13, which were used in a naive Bayes classifier (R e1071). Sample size was not statistically predetermined, and blinding of investigators to group allocation was not performed. The paper reports TCR Vbeta CDR3 sequencing of 135 peripheral blood samples: 40 to 45 ophthalmopathy, about 75 hyperthyroidism and 17 progressor patients.

The source was peripheral blood mononuclear cells (PBMCs), collected at new diagnosis, from a patient treated with antithyroid drugs. The sequence was collected from a woman under 40 with Graves disease. Donor details come from another sample of the same person, matched by shared clones.

The DNA reads as follows: TGCAGCGTTGGGCACAGGGTTGGGGAGACCCAGTACTTC. The resulting protein is CSVGHRVGETQYF. This receptor chain uses TRBV29-1 and TRBJ2-5; the best D guess is TRBD1, with 6 bases matching. Sequences SQVTM (CDR1) and ANQGSEA (CDR2) are obtained from the germline V gene. V sheds 4 bases and J sheds 5 bases, leaving 14 bases between their ends. The CDR3 starts with the cysteine, ends with the phenylalanine, and has 13 residues. Just CDR3 DNA is preserved here, 39 bases in frame from base 1.